This section outlines one T cell receptor (beta chain) sequence together with its context. Trimming removed 2 bases at V and 3 bases at J, with 4 bases between. The CDR3 runs 12 residues. These data originate in a study of blood T cell repertoires in COVID-19. Assay: immunoSEQ multiplex PCR; the TCRdb copy retains only in-frame clones and omits some. The profile covers about 110,000 clones, with 80% to 85% appearing a single time and approximately 0.77% taken by the ten largest. The rearrangement links TRBV12-3 or TRBV12-4 to TRBJ1-2; D unresolved. This clonotype was sampled from a woman aged 70-85 years with acute or convalescent COVID-19. The material sequenced was peripheral blood. The CDR3 reads CASSLQDYGYTF. The CDR3 DNA reads as TGTGCCAGCAGTTTACAGGACTATGGCTACACCTTC.